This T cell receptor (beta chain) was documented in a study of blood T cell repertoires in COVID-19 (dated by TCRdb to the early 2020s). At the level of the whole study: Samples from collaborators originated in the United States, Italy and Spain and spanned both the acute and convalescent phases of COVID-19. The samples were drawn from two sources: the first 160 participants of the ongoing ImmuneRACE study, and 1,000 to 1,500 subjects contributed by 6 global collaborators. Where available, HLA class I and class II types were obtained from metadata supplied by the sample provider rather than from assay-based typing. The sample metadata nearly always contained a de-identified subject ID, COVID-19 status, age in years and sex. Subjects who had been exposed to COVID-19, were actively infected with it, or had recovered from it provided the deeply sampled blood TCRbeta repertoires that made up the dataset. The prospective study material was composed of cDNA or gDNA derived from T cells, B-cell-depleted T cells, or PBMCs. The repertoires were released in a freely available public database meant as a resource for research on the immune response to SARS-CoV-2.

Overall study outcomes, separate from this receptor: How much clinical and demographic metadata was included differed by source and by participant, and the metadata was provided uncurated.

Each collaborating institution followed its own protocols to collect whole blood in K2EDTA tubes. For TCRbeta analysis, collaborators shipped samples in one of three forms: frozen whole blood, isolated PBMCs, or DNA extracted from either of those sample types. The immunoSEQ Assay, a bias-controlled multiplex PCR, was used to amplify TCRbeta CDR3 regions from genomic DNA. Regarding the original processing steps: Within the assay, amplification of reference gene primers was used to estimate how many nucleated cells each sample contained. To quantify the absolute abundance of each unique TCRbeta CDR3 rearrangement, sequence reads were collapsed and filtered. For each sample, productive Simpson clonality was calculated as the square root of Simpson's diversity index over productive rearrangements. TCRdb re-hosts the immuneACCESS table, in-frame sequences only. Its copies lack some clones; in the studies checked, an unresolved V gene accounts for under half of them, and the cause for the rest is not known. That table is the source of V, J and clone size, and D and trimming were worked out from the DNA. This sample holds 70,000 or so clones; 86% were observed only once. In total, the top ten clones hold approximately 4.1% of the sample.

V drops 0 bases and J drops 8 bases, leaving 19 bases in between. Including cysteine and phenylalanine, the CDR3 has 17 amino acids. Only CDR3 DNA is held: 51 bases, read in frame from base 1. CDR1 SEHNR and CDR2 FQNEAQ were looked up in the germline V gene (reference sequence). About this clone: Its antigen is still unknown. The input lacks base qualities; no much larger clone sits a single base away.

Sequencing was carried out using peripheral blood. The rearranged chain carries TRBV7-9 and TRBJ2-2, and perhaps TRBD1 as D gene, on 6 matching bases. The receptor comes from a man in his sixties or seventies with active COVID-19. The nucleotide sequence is TGTGCCAGCAGCTTAGCGCGAGCTACAGTGGGGGCTGGGGAGCTGTTTTTT. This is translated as CASSLARATVGAGELFF.